This T cell receptor beta chain was identified during a study of Graves' ophthalmopathy and Graves' hyperthyroidism. Study-wide points: Most thyroid-expanded clonotypes exceeding 0.001 frequency were also found in blood.

The authors amplified TCR beta CDR3 regions, and they did so from RNA transcripts for repertoire sequencing. A first-round RT-PCR used HTBI primers, followed by a second-round multiplex PCR. TCRdb called the multiplex PCR reads again in MiXCR, with one record for every CDR3 protein. The table has hundreds of thousands of distinct CDR3 sequences, 22% seen once. Hyperthyroidism patients were newly diagnosed, under 2 months' duration, aged 18 to 65. A diagnosis was made from clinical symptoms together with serum thyroxine, TRAb, thyroid ultrasound and orbital computed tomography. It was from roughly 10 ml of fresh peripheral blood that the PBMCs came. Note on this clonotype: Antigen specificity is unknown.

The sequenced sample consisted of peripheral blood. The sequence was obtained from a young woman with stable Graves' hyperthyroidism. Some clones in this sample may be carry-over from other donors' samples.

The DNA of the CDR3 is TGTGCCAGCAGCCATGACGGGGATAATTCACCCCTCCACTTT. Translation: CASSHDGDNSPLHF. This chain uses TRBV28 with TRBJ1-6; no definite D call. Per the germline V gene, CDR1 is MDHEN and CDR2 is SYDVKM. Trimming took 6 bases from V and 5 from J, leaving 11 bases between them. CDR3 length: 14 residues. The full variable domain, in which reference TRBV28 and TRBJ1-6 provide the parts outside the CDR3, is DVKVTQSSRYLVKRTGEKVFLECVQDMDHENMFWYRQDPGLGLRLIYFSYDVKMKEKGDIPEGYSVSREKKERFSLILESASTNQTSMYLCASSHDGDNSPLHFGNGTRLTVT.